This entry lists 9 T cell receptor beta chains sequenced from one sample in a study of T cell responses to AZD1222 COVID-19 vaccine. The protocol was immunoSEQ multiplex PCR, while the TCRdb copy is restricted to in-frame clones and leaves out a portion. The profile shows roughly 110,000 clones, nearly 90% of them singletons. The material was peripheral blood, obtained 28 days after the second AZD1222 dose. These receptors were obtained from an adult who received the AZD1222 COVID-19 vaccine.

Here the CDR3 DNA reads TGTGCCAGCAGCTTATTGGGGGCAGGCCAGGGGAACACTGAAGCTTTCTTT. It is translated as CASSLLGAGQGNTEAFF. The rearrangement uses TRBV7-9 and TRBJ1-1; TRBD1 might be the D (6 bases). CDR1 SEHNR and CDR2 FQNEAQ come from the germline V gene (reference sequence). The CDR3 is made up of 17 amino acids. Trimming cost V 2 bases and J 1 base, with 17 bases left between them.

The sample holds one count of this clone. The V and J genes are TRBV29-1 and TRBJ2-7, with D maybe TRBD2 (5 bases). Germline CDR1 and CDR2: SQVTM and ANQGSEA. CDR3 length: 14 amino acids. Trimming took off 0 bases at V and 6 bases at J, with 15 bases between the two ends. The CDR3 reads CSVEDWNYRGEQYF. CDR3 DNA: TGCAGCGTTGAAGATTGGAACTACCGGGGCGAGCAGTACTTC.

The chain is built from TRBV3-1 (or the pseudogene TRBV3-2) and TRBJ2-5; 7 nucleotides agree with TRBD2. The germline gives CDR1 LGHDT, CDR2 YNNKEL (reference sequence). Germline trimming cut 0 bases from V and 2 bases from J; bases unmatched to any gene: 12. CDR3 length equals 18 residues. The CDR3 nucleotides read TGTGCCAGCAGCCAAGAGGGTAGCGGGTCACCCATTCAAGAGACCCAGTACTTC. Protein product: CASSQEGSGSPIQETQYF.

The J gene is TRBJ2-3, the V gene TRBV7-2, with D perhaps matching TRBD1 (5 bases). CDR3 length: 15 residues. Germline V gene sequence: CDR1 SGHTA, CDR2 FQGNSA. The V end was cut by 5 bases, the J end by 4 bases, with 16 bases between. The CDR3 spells CASSSLGARSDTQYF. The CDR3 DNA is TGTGCCAGCAGCAGCTTAGGGGCTCGGTCAGATACGCAGTATTTT.

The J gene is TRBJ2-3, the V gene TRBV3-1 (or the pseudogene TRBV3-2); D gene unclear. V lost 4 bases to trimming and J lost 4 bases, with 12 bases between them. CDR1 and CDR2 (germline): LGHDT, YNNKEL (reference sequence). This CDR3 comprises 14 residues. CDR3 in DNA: TGTGCCAGCAGCCGCCAAGTTGATCCAGATACGCAGTATTTT. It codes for CASSRQVDPDTQYF.

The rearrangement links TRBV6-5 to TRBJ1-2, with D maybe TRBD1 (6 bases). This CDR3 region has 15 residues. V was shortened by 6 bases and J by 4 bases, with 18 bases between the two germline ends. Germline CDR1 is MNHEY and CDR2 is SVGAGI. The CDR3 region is CASSFRGRVGYGYTF. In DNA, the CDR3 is TGTGCCAGCAGCTTCAGGGGTCGCGTGGGCTATGGCTACACCTTC.

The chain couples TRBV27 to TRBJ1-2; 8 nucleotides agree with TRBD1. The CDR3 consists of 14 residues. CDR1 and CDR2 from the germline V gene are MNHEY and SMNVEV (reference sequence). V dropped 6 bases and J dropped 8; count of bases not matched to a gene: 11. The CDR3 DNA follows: TGTGCCAGCAGGACGACAGGGGATAGAAGGGGCTACACCTTC. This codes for CASRTTGDRRGYTF.

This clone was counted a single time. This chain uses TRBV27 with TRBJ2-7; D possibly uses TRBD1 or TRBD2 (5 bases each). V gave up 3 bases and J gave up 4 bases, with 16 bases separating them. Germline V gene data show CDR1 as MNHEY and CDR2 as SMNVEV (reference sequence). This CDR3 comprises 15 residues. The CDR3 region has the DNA TGTGCCAGCAGTTTCGAGGGTATTGGGGCTTACGAGCAGTACTTC. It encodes CASSFEGIGAYEQYF.

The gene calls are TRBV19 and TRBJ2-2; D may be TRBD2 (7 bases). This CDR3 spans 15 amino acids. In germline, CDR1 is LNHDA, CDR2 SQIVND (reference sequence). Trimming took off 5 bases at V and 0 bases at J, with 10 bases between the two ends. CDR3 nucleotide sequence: TGTGCCAGTAGTCCGGGGGGCGCGAACACCGGGGAGCTGTTTTTT. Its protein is CASSPGGANTGELFF.